The present T cell receptor beta chain was sequenced within a study of blood T cell repertoires in COVID-19. Some clones are missing from TCRdb's copy, which holds only in-frame ones; the method was immunoSEQ multiplex PCR. The sample holds about 110,000 clones, approximately 70% seen once. What was sequenced was peripheral blood. The receptor was isolated from a woman aged 55-70 years with acute or convalescent COVID-19.

CDR3 sequence: CASSQEGGLMGETQYF. CDR3 nucleotides: TGTGCCAGCAGCCAAGAGGGGGGACTAATGGGGGAGACCCAGTACTTC. The rearrangement uses TRBV4-2 and TRBJ2-5; TRBD2 agrees at 7 bases. The ends lost 0 bases at V and 5 bases at J; junction bases unmatched: 9. This CDR3 has 16 residues. Germline V gives CDR1 LGHNA, CDR2 YNFKEQ.